These T cell receptor beta chains were read from a single sample in a study of T cell repertoires in cytomegalovirus infection. TCRdb used MiXCR to reprocess the reads, holding one entry per CDR3 protein. The table lists 250,000 to 300,000 distinct CDR3 sequences, 8% to 9.5% of them singletons. Material: PBMCs. The source of these receptors is a human donor in good health (CMV status not recorded). Some clones in this sample may be carry-over from other donors' samples. Both conserved end residues are part of each CDR3. Fields, in order: V gene, D gene, J gene, clone size, CDR3 DNA, CDR3 protein. D genes are given only for firm matches. Clone sizes are given selectively: once, few, many, or a class where the clone is expanded.

TRBV10-3	NA	TRBJ1-1	NA	TGTGCCATCAGTGAGTCTGGAGGGCGAACGACTGAAGCTTTCTTT	CAISESGGRTTEAFF
TRBV7-2	NA	TRBJ2-6	many	TGTGCCATCGCCTGGACAGCTACCTTCTCTGGGGCCAACGTCCTGACTTTC	CAIAWTATFSGANVLTF
TRBV25-1	NA	TRBJ2-1	many	TGTGCCAGCAGTGAGATAGGGGTGGCGCGGAATGAGCAGTTCTTC	CASSEIGVARNEQFF
TRBV6-6	NA	TRBJ1-5	many	TGTGCCAGCAACGGGAGAGACCTTCAGCCCCAGCATTTT	CASNGRDLQPQHF
TRBV7-2	NA	TRBJ2-7	few	TGTGCCAGCAGCCTCGATGACTCGGAGTTTTGGGGATACGAGCAGTACTTC	CASSLDDSEFWGYEQYF
TRBV7-2	NA	TRBJ2-7	many	TGTGCCAGCAGCTTATCGGGGCAACGCGGAGAGCAGTACTTC	CASSLSGQRGEQYF
TRBV7-6	TRBD2	TRBJ2-1	many	TGTGCCAGCAGCATGGGACTAGCGGGGGGGCGGTCTCCCTACAATGAGCAGTTCTTC	CASSMGLAGGRSPYNEQFF
TRBV20-1	NA	TRBJ1-5	NA	TGCAGTGCTAGAGTCAGGGTCCCGTCCATCAATCAGCCCCAGCATTTT	CSARVRVPSINQPQHF
TRBV7-2	TRBD2	TRBJ2-5	many	TGTGCCAGCAGCTCGAGGAGAAGCGGGATCGGGGAGACCCAGTACTTC	CASSSRRSGIGETQYF
TRBV6-4	TRBD1	TRBJ1-3	NA	TGTGCCAGCAGAACAGGGGGTAACTCTGGAAACACCATATATTTT	CASRTGGNSGNTIYF
TRBV20-1	TRBD2	TRBJ2-3	many	TGCAGTGCTAGAGAACTAGCGGGAGGGCCCGTGACAGATACGCAGTATTTT	CSARELAGGPVTDTQYF
TRBV20-1	NA	TRBJ2-3	NA	TGCAGTGCTACCGGGGCAGCCTCTAGCACAGATACGCAGTATTTT	CSATGAASSTDTQYF
TRBV12-3/TRBV12-4	TRBD1	TRBJ2-1	many	TGTGCCAGCAGTTTATTTGGACAGGCCTACAATGAGCAGTTCTTC	CASSLFGQAYNEQFF
TRBV15	NA	TRBJ1-1	many	TGTGCCACCAGCAGAGATAAAGGCGGAGTGGGAAGGGCTGAAGCTTTCTTT	CATSRDKGGVGRAEAFF
TRBV4-3	NA	TRBJ1-2	NA	TGCGCCAGCAGCCAAGATTATCCACAGTCGGTCTCCACCTTC	CASSQDYPQSVSTF
TRBV11-3	NA	TRBJ1-1	many	TGTGCCAGCAGCTTAGAACCGGAGGCTGAAGCTTTCTTT	CASSLEPEAEAFF
TRBV7-6	TRBD1	TRBJ2-3	many	TGTGCCAGCAGCTTAGCCCCAAGCGACAGGGCGAGTGGGACAGATACGCAGTATTTT	CASSLAPSDRASGTDTQYF
TRBV7-8	TRBD1	TRBJ1-5	few	TGTGCCAGCAGCTTGGGGACAGAAGCACAGCCCCAGCATTTT	CASSLGTEAQPQHF
TRBV7-2	NA	TRBJ2-2	many	TGTGCCAGCCGCAGAACCGGGGAGCTGTTTTTT	CASRRTGELFF
TRBV7-2	TRBD1	TRBJ2-7	many	TGTGCCAGCAGCTCCAACGCCGGGACAGGGGGCTCTAAGCAGTACTTC	CASSSNAGTGGSKQYF
TRBV18	NA	TRBJ1-1	NA	TGTGCCAGCTCAAGACAAGGAATGGACACTGAAGCTTTCTTT	CASSRQGMDTEAFF
TRBV6-2/TRBV6-3	TRBD1	TRBJ1-1	many	TGTGCCAGCATAATGACAGGGGGCGGCATGAACACTGAAGCTTTCTTT	CASIMTGGGMNTEAFF
TRBV7-2	TRBD1	TRBJ2-1	few	TGTGCCATCACTGCAGGGGGCGCCTACAATGAGCAGTTCTTC	CAITAGGAYNEQFF
TRBV7-2	NA	TRBJ2-2	NA	TGTGCCAGCAGCTTAGGGAGGGGGGAAACCGGGGAGCTGTTTTTT	CASSLGRGETGELFF
TRBV6-8	NA	TRBJ2-1	NA	TGTGCCAGCAGTTACTCGAACGCACGCGCCTCTGAGCGGCAGTTCTTC	CASSYSNARASERQFF
TRBV19	NA	TRBJ1-6	NA	TGTGCCAGTAGTACCCCAAACTATAATTCACCCCTCCACTTT	CASSTPNYNSPLHF
TRBV12-3/TRBV12-4	TRBD1	TRBJ1-6	many	TGTGCCAGCAGAGCCGGACAGGGAATGAATTCACCCCTCCACTTT	CASRAGQGMNSPLHF
TRBV7-8	NA	TRBJ1-2	many	TGTGCCAGCAGCTTAGGGGCACAATTCTATGGCTACACCTTC	CASSLGAQFYGYTF
TRBV7-2	NA	TRBJ1-1	many	TGTGCCAGCTCCGAGCGGTCAATGAACACTGAAGCTTTCTTT	CASSERSMNTEAFF
TRBV29-1	NA	TRBJ1-5	NA	TGCAGCGTTGGGGACCTCCACGGGAATCAGCCCCAGCATTTT	CSVGDLHGNQPQHF
TRBV10-3	NA	TRBJ2-7	few	TGTGCCATCAGCCCCGTCGCCGACGAGCAGTACTTC	CAISPVADEQYF
TRBV29-1	NA	TRBJ1-2	NA	TGCAGCGTCTTCAGGGCTACCTATGGCTACACCTTC	CSVFRATYGYTF
TRBV11-3	TRBD2	TRBJ2-5	many	TGTGCCAGCAGCCCCGGGACTAGCGGGAGGCCTCAAGAGACCCAGTACTTC	CASSPGTSGRPQETQYF
TRBV7-2	NA	TRBJ2-3	many	TGTGCCAGCAGGATAATTACAGATACGCAGTATTTT	CASRIITDTQYF
TRBV4-3	TRBD1	TRBJ1-2	few	TGCGCCAGCAGCCAAGATCCTGGGACAGGGGACTATGGCTACACCTTC	CASSQDPGTGDYGYTF
TRBV20-1	TRBD1	TRBJ1-5	few	TGCAGTGCTAGCCCTCCCCTCCGGGGGACAGGGGTGATAGTTGGCAATCAGCCCCAGCATTTT	CSASPPLRGTGVIVGNQPQHF
TRBV28	NA	TRBJ1-4	many	TGTGCCAGCAGTCCGCCCGGACAGTCAACTAATGAAAAACTGTTTTTT	CASSPPGQSTNEKLFF
TRBV20-1	NA	TRBJ2-7	few	TGCAGTGCTTCCAACCAAGAAGACGAGCAGTACTTC	CSASNQEDEQYF
TRBV11-2	NA	TRBJ2-1	few	TGTGCCAGCAGCCCCCTCGGGGGGACAGCAAACCAAAAAACCCAGTTCTTC	CASSPLGGTANQKTQFF
TRBV7-2	NA	TRBJ2-7	many	TGTGCCAGCAGCCCTACTAGAGGACTACGGGAGCAGTACTTC	CASSPTRGLREQYF
TRBV6-2/TRBV6-3	NA	TRBJ2-6	NA	TGTGCCAGCAGTTACCCCGGATCCTTCCTTGGGGCCGGGGCCAACGTCCTGACTTTC	CASSYPGSFLGAGANVLTF
TRBV20-1	NA	TRBJ1-2	many	TGCAGTGCTATAGAGGGGGGCTATGGCTACACCTTC	CSAIEGGYGYTF
TRBV2	NA	TRBJ2-1	few	TGTGCCAGCAGTTGGTCGACACCCCCCGCGAAATCTGAGCAGTTCTTC	CASSWSTPPAKSEQFF
TRBV7-8	NA	TRBJ2-5	many	TGTGCCAGCAGATACAGAGCCCTGGGGTGGGAGACCCAGTACTTC	CASRYRALGWETQYF
TRBV25-1	TRBD1	TRBJ2-7	NA	TGTGCCAGCAGTAGAGGAGGGACAGGGGTCTACGAGCAGTACTTC	CASSRGGTGVYEQYF
TRBV18	NA	TRBJ2-3	many	TGTGCCAGCTCACCACAGCCTGCCTGGGATACGCAGTATTTT	CASSPQPAWDTQYF
TRBV29-1	TRBD1	TRBJ1-5	few	TGCAGCGTAAGACAGGGGAACCAGCCCCAGCATTTT	CSVRQGNQPQHF
TRBV19	TRBD1	TRBJ2-1	many	TGTGCCAGTAGTATAGCGCCGACAGGGGGCTACAATGAGCAGTTCTTC	CASSIAPTGGYNEQFF
TRBV7-2	NA	TRBJ1-5	many	TGTGCCAGCAGGAGGGGAGGGGATAGCAATCAGCCCCAGCATTTT	CASRRGGDSNQPQHF
TRBV6-2/TRBV6-3	NA	TRBJ2-1	few	TGTGCCAGCAAGGACAGACCCTCCTACAATGAGCAGTTCTTC	CASKDRPSYNEQFF
TRBV7-2	NA	TRBJ2-2	many	TGTGCCAGCAGCTTCGGACATACCGGCGAGCTGTTTTTT	CASSFGHTGELFF
TRBV5-6	TRBD1	TRBJ1-3	many	TGTGCCAGCAGTCTTCTCTCGGGACAGATTACCTCTGGAAACACCATATATTTT	CASSLLSGQITSGNTIYF
TRBV19	TRBD1	TRBJ2-2	many	TGTGCCAGTAGACGGATGACAGGGGACACCGGGGAGCTGTTTTTT	CASRRMTGDTGELFF
TRBV7-2	NA	TRBJ1-1	many	TGTGCCAGCAGCATATCGACAGTAACGGCTTTCTTT	CASSISTVTAFF
TRBV7-8	TRBD1	TRBJ2-5	few	TGTGCCAGCCAGCGGGACAGGGGGCTTGAGACCCAGTACTTC	CASQRDRGLETQYF
TRBV6-1	TRBD1	TRBJ1-6	NA	TGTGCCAGCAGTTGGGGACAGGGGACGCCACCCCTCCACTTT	CASSWGQGTPPLHF
TRBV7-2	NA	TRBJ2-2	many	TGTGCCAGCAGCTTAGCAAAAACGAGGGGCGGGGAGCTGTTTTTT	CASSLAKTRGGELFF
TRBV6-2/TRBV6-3	NA	TRBJ1-5	many	TGTGCCAGCAGTCGCCGACAGGCAGTAGATTATAGCAATCAGCCCCAGCATTTT	CASSRRQAVDYSNQPQHF
TRBV19	NA	TRBJ1-5	NA	TGTGCCAGTAGTATAGATCCCGTCGCGACCGCGGCCCAGCATTTT	CASSIDPVATAAQHF